The T cell receptor beta chain under discussion was sequenced for a study of PD-1 blockade in classical Hodgkin lymphoma. Study as a whole: Nivolumab was given intravenously to patients at 3 mg/kg every 2 weeks. Study results and limitations: Newly diagnosed patients reportedly had lower baseline TCR diversity than healthy donors. Patients excluded were those beginning nivolumab under 1 year after ASCT.

Using immunoSEQ multiplex PCR, the repertoire was profiled, and TCRdb retains in-frame clones only, with some absent. The sample shows more than 10,000 clones, about four fifths of them seen only once. Per the germline V gene, CDR1 is SGHRS and CDR2 is YFSETQ. The CDR3 loop spans 14 amino acids. V was pared by 0 bases and J by 10 bases, with 15 bases between. The time point denotes: cycle 4 day 1 (C4D1), after more than five weeks of nivolumab. No patient escaped relapse after autologous stem cell transplantation, and brentuximab vedotin exposure varied. CD4+ T cells were purified from thawed PBMCs by negative selection. With regard to this clone: Antigen unknown.

The sequence was obtained from a human donor with classical Hodgkin lymphoma. The specimen comprised CD4+ T cells from blood, sampled before the fourth cycle of nivolumab. This sequence joins TRBV5-1 and TRBJ2-3; tentative D call: TRBD1 (5 bases). The CDR3 reads CASSLAPSQGAQYF. The CDR3 DNA sequence: TGCGCCAGCAGCTTGGCACCCTCTCAAGGGGCGCAGTATTTT.